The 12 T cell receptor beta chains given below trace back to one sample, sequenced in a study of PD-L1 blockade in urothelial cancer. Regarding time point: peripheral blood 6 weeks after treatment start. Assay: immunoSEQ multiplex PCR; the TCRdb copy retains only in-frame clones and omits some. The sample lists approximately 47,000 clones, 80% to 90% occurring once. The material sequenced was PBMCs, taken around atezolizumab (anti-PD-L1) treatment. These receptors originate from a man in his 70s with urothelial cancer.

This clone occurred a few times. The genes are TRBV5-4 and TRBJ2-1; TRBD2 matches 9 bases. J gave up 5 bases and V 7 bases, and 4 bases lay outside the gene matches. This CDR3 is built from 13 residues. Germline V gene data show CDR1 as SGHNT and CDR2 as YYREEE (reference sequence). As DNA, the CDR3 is TGTGCCAGCGAGACTAGCGGAAACAATGAGCAGTTCTTC. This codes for CASETSGNNEQFF.

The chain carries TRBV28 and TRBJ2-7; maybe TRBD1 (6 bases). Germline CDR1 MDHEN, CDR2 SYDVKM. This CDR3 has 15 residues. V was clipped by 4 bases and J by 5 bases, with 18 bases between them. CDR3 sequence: CASSSTLQQGDEQYF. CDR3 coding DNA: TGTGCCAGCAGTTCAACGTTACAACAGGGCGACGAGCAGTACTTC. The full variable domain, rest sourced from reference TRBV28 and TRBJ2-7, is DVKVTQSSRYLVKRTGEKVFLECVQDMDHENMFWYRQDPGLGLRLIYFSYDVKMKEKGDIPEGYSVSREKKERFSLILESASTNQTSMYLCASSSTLQQGDEQYFGPGTRLTVT.

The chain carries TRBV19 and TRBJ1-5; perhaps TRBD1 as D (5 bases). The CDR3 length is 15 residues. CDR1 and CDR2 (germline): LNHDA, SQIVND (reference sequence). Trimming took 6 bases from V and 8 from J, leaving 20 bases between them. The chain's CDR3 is CASSPVGGEGKPQHF. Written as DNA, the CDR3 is TGTGCCAGTAGCCCCGTGGGGGGGGAGGGAAAGCCCCAGCATTTT.

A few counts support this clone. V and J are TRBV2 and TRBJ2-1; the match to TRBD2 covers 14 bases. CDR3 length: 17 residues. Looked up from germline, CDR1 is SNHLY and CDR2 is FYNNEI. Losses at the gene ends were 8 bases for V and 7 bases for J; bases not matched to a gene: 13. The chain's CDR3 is CASSKGLAGVLGNEQFF. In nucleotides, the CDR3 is TGTGCCAGCTCAAAGGGACTAGCGGGAGTATTAGGGAATGAGCAGTTCTTC.

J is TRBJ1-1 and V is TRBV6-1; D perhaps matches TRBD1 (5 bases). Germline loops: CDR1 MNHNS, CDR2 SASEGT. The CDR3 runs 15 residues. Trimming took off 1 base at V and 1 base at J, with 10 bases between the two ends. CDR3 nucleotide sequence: TGTGCCAGCAGTGAAGGGGCAGGGTCGAACACTGAAGCTTTCTTT. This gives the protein CASSEGAGSNTEAFF.

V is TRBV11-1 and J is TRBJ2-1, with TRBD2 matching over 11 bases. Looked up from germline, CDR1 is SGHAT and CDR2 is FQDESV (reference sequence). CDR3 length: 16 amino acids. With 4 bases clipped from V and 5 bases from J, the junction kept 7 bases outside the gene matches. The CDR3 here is CASSSLLAGVNNEQFF. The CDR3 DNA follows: TGTGCCAGCAGCTCCCTACTAGCGGGAGTTAACAATGAGCAGTTCTTC.

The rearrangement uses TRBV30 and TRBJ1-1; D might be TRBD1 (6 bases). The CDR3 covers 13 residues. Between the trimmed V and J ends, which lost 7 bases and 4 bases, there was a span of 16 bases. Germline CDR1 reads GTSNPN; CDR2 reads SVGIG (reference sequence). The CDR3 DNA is TGTGCCTTTCGAACAGGGCAAATCACTGAAGCTTTCTTT. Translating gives CAFRTGQITEAFF. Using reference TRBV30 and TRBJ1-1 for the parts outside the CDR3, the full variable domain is SQTIHQWPATLVQPVGSPLSLECTVEGTSNPNLYWYRQAAGRGLQLLFYSVGIGQISSEVPQNLSASRPQDRQFILSSKKLLLSDSGFYLCAFRTGQITEAFFGQGTRLTVV.

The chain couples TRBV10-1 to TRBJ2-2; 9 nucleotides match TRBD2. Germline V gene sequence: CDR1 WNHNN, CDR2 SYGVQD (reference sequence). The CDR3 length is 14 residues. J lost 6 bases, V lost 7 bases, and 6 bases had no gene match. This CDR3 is CASNSGRSAGELFF. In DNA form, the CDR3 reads TGCGCCAGCAATAGCGGGAGAAGCGCCGGGGAGCTGTTTTTT.

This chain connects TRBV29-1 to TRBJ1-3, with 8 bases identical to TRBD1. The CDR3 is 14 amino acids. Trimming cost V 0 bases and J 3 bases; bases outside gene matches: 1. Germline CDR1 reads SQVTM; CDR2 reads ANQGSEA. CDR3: CSVEEQGVGNTIYF. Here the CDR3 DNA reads TGCAGCGTTGAAGAACAGGGGGTTGGAAACACCATATATTTT. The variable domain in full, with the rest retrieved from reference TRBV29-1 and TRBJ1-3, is SAVISQKPSRDICQRGTSLTIQCQVDSQVTMMFWYRQQPGQSLTLIATANQGSEATYESGFVIDKFPISRPNLTFSTLTVSNMSPEDSSIYLCSVEEQGVGNTIYFGEGSWLTVV.

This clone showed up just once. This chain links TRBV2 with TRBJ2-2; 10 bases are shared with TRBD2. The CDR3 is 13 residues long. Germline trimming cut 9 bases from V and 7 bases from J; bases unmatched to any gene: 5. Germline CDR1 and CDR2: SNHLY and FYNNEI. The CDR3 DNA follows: TGTGCCAGTAGCGGGAGGACTGACGGGGAGCTGTTTTTT. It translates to CASSGRTDGELFF.

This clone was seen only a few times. CDR3 in amino acids: CASRLAGTGRPGANVLTF. The CDR3 DNA reads as TGTGCCAGTAGACTTGCCGGGACAGGGCGCCCTGGGGCCAACGTCCTGACTTTC. This chain links TRBV19 with TRBJ2-6, with 9 bases aligning to TRBD1. In germline, CDR1 is LNHDA, CDR2 SQIVND (reference sequence). The CDR3 extends over 18 amino acids. V was pared by 6 bases and J by 2 bases, with 11 bases of the junction left unmatched.

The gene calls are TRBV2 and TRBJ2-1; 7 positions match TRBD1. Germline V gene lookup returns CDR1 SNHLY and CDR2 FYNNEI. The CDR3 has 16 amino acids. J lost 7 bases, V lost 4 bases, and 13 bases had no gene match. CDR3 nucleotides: TGTGCCAGCAGTGGACAGGGAATCAGGCAATCGAATGAGCAGTTCTTC. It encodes CASSGQGIRQSNEQFF.